The 4 T cell receptor beta chains below all came from one sample that was sequenced in a study of T cell repertoires in cytomegalovirus infection. What these receptors recognize is not known. TCRdb called the reads again in MiXCR, with one record for every CDR3 protein. The table includes roughly 570,000 distinct CDR3 sequences, 40% detected once. The starting material was cultured PBMCs, obtained from culture after CMV antigen stimulation. Source of these receptors: a human donor in good health (CMV status not recorded). Some clones in this sample may be carry-over from other donors' samples.

This sequence joins TRBV27 and TRBJ1-2; D gene uncertain. Looked up from germline, CDR1 is MNHEY and CDR2 is SMNVEV (reference sequence). The CDR3 length is 14 residues. V shed 6 bases and J shed 4 bases, with 15 bases lying between them. The CDR3 is CASRRDVGGYGYTF. As DNA, the CDR3 is TGTGCCAGCAGAAGGGATGTTGGAGGCTATGGCTACACCTTC.

This clonotype appeared a few times. The V call is TRBV7-2, the J call TRBJ2-5; 12 bases are a match to TRBD2. This CDR3 has 15 residues. J was trimmed by 5 bases and V by 5 bases; bases with no gene match: 6. The germline V gene encodes CDR1 SGHTA and CDR2 FQGNSA. The chain's CDR3 is CASSIALAGGETQYF. The CDR3 nucleotides are TGTGCCAGCAGCATCGCCCTAGCGGGGGGGGAGACCCAGTACTTC.

This chain joins TRBV18 and TRBJ1-2; possibly TRBD1 for D (5 bases). The germline V gene has CDR1 KGHSH and CDR2 LQKENI. CDR3 size: 15 residues. Trimming stripped 0 bases from V and 6 bases from J, with 14 bases between. The CDR3 protein is CASSPPRGVEHGYTF. The DNA of the CDR3 is TGTGCCAGCTCACCACCGAGGGGTGTTGAACATGGCTACACCTTC.

The chain employs TRBV7-2 and TRBJ2-3; D is perhaps TRBD2 (5 bases). Deletions cut 1 base from V and 6 bases from J, with 8 bases between. There are 13 residues in the CDR3. CDR1 and CDR2 from the germline V gene are SGHTA and FQGNSA. The CDR3 coding sequence is TGTGCCAGCAGCTTAGGGGAGCTTGATACGCAGTATTTT. Its translation is CASSLGELDTQYF.